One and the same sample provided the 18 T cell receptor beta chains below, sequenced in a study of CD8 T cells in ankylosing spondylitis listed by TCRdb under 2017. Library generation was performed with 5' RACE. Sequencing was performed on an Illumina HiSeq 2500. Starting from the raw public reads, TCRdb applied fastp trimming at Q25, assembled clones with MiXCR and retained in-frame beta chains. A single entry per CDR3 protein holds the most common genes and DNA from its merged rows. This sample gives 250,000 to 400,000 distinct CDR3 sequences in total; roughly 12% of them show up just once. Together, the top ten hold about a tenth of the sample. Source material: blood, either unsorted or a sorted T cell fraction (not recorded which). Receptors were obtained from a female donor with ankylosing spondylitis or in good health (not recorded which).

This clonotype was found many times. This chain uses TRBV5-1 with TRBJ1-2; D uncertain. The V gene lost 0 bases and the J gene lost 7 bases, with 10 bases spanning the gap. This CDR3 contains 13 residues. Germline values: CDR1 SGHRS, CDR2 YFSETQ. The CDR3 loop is CASSLAERSGYTF. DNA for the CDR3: TGCGCCAGCAGCTTGGCCGAGCGGAGTGGCTACACCTTC.

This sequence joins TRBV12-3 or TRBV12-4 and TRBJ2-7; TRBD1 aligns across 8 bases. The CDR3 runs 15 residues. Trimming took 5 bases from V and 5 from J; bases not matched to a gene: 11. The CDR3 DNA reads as TGTGCCAGCAGTCTAAGGGACAGGAGTAGGAACGAGCAGTACTTC. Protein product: CASSLRDRSRNEQYF.

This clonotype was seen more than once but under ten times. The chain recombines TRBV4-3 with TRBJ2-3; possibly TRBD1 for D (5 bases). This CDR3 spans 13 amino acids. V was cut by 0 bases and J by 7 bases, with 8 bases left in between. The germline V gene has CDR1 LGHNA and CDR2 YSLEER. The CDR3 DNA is TGCGCCAGCAGCCAAGAGCAGGGTAATACGCAGTATTTT. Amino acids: CASSQEQGNTQYF.

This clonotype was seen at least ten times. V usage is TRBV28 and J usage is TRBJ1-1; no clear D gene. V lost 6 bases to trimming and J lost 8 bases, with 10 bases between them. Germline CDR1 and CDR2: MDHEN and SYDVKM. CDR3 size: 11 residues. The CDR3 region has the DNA TGTGCCAGCAGAAAAGTTAGGGAAGCTTTCTTT. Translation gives CASRKVREAFF. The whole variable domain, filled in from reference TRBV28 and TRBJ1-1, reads DVKVTQSSRYLVKRTGEKVFLECVQDMDHENMFWYRQDPGLGLRLIYFSYDVKMKEKGDIPEGYSVSREKKERFSLILESASTNQTSMYLCASRKVREAFFGQGTRLTVV.

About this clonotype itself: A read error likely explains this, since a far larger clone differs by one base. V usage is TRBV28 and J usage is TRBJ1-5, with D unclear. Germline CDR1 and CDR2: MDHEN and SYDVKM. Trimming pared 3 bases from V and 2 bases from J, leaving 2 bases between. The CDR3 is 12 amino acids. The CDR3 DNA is TGTGCCAGCAGTTTTGGCAATCAGCCCCAGCATTTT. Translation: CASSFGNQPQHF.

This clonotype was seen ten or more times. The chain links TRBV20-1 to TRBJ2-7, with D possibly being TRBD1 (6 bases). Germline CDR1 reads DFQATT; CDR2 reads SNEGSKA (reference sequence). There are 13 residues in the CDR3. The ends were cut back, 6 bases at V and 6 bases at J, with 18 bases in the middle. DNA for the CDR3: TGCAGTGCCCAAAGAACAGGGTTGGTCGAGCAGTACTTC. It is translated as CSAQRTGLVEQYF.

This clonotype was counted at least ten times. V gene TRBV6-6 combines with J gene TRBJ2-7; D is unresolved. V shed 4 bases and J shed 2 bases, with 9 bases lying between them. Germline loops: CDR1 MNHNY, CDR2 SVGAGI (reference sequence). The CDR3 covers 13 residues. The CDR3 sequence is CASSSVGTYEQYF. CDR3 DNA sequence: TGTGCCAGCAGTTCTGTGGGGACCTACGAGCAGTACTTC.

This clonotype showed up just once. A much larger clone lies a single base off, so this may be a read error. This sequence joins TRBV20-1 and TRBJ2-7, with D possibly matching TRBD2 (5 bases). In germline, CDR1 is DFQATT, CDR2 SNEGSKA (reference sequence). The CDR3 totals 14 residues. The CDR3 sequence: CSASAGSASCEQYF. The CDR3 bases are TGCAGTGCTAGCGCCGGTAGCGCATCCTGCGAGCAGTACTTC.

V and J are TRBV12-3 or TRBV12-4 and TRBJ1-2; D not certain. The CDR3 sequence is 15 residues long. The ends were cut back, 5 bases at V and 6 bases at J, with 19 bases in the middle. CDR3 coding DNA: TGTGCCAGCAGTCATAGAGGGAAGGGCGGAGATGGCTACACCTTC. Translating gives CASSHRGKGGDGYTF.

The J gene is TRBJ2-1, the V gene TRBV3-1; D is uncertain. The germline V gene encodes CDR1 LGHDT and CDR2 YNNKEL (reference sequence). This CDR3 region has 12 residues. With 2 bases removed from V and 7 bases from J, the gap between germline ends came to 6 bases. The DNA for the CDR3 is TGTGCCAGCAGCCAATCCCTTAATGAGCAGTTCTTC. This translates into CASSQSLNEQFF.

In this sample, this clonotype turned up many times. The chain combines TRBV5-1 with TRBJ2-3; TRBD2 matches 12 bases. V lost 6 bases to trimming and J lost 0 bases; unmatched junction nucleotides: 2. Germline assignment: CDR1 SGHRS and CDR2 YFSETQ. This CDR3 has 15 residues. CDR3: CASKGLAGSTDTQYF. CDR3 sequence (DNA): TGCGCCAGCAAAGGACTAGCGGGGAGCACAGATACGCAGTATTTT.

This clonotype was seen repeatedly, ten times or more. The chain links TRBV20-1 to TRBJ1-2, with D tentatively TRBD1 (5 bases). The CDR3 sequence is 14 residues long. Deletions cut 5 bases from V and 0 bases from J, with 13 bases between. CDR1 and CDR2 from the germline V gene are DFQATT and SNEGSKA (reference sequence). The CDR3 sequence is CSAPPGLANYGYTF. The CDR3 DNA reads TGCAGTGCTCCCCCAGGGCTAGCTAACTATGGCTACACCTTC.

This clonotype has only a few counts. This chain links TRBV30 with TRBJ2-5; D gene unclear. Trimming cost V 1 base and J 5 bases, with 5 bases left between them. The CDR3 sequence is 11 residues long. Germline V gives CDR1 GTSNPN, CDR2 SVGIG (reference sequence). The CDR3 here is CAWSGLETQYF. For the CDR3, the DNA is TGTGCCTGGAGTGGCCTGGAGACCCAGTACTTC.

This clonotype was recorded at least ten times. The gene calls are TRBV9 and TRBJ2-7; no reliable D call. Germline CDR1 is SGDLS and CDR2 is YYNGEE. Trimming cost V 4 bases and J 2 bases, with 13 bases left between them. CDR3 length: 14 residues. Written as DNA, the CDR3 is TGTGCCAGCAGCCCTCAGAAGGGTCCCTACGAGCAGTACTTC. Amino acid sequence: CASSPQKGPYEQYF.

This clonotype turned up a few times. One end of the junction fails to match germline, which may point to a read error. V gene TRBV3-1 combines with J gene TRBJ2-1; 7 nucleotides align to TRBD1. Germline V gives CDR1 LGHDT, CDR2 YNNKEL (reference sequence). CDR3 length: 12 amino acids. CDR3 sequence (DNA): TGTGCCAGCAGCCAAGAAGGGGGCGGGCTGCTCTTC. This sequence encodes CASSQEGGGLLF.

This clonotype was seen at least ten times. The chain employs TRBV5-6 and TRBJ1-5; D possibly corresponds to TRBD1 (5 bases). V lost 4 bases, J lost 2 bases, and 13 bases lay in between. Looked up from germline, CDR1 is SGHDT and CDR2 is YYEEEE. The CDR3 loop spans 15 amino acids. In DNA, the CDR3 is TGTGCCAGCAGCCCAGGGCTTTCGGGCAATCAGCCCCAGCATTTT. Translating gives CASSPGLSGNQPQHF.

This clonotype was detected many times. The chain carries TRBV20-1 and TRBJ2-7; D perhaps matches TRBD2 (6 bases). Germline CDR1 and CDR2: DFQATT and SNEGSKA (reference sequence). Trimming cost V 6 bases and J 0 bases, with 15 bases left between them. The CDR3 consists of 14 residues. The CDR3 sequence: CSAPKIADSYEQYF. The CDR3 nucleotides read TGCAGTGCCCCCAAAATAGCGGACTCCTACGAGCAGTACTTC.

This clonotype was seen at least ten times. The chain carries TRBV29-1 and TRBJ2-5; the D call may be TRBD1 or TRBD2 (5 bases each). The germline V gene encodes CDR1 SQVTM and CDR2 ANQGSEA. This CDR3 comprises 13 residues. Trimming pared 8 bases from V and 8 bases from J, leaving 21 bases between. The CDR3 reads CSSSRGPPGTQYF. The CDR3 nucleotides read TGCAGCTCAAGTAGGGGACCACCAGGAACCCAGTACTTC.